This entry is about one T cell receptor (beta chain). Its antigen is as yet unknown. The CDR3 sequence is 14 residues long. CDR1 and CDR2 from the germline V gene are SGHRS and YFSETQ. Unmatched junction bases numbered 8, after V lost 4 bases and J lost 6 bases. TCRdb re-derived calls from the 5' RACE reads in MiXCR, one entry per CDR3 protein. Of around 250,000 distinct CDR3 sequences detected, around 16% appear once; the ten largest clones hold approximately 23%. The data belong to a study of T-cell memory formation after mild COVID-19. Study outcomes and limitations: From day 15 to 85, contracting clones were balanced between CD4 and CD8, whereas later expanders leaned toward CD4+. Researchers could not confirm that second-wave clones peaking on day 37 targeted SARS-CoV-2.

Material: PBMCs or a T cell subset sorted from them (not recorded which). This chain links TRBV5-1 with TRBJ2-3; 7 positions agree with TRBD1. The receptor's source is a young man who had mild COVID-19 (a few samples of this study predate the infection). Cell type and time point are not known. The CDR3 bases are TGCGCCAGCAGCAGCGCAACAGGGGTGGATACGCAGTATTTT. This gives the protein CASSSATGVDTQYF.